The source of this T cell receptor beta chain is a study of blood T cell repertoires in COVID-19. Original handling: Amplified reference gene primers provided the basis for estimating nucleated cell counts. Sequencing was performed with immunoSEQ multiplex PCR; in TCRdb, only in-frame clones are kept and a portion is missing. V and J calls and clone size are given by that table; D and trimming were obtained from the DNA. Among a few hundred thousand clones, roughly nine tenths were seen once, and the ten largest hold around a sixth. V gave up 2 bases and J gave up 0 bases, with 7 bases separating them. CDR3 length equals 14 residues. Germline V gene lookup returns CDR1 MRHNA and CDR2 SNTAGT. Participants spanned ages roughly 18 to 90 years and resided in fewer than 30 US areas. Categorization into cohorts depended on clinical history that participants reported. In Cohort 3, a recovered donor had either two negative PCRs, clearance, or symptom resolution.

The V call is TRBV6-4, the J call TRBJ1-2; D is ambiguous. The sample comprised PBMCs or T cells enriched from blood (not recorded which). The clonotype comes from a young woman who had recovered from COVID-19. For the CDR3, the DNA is TGTGCCAGCAGTGACGACAATACTAACTATGGCTACACCTTC. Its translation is CASSDDNTNYGYTF.